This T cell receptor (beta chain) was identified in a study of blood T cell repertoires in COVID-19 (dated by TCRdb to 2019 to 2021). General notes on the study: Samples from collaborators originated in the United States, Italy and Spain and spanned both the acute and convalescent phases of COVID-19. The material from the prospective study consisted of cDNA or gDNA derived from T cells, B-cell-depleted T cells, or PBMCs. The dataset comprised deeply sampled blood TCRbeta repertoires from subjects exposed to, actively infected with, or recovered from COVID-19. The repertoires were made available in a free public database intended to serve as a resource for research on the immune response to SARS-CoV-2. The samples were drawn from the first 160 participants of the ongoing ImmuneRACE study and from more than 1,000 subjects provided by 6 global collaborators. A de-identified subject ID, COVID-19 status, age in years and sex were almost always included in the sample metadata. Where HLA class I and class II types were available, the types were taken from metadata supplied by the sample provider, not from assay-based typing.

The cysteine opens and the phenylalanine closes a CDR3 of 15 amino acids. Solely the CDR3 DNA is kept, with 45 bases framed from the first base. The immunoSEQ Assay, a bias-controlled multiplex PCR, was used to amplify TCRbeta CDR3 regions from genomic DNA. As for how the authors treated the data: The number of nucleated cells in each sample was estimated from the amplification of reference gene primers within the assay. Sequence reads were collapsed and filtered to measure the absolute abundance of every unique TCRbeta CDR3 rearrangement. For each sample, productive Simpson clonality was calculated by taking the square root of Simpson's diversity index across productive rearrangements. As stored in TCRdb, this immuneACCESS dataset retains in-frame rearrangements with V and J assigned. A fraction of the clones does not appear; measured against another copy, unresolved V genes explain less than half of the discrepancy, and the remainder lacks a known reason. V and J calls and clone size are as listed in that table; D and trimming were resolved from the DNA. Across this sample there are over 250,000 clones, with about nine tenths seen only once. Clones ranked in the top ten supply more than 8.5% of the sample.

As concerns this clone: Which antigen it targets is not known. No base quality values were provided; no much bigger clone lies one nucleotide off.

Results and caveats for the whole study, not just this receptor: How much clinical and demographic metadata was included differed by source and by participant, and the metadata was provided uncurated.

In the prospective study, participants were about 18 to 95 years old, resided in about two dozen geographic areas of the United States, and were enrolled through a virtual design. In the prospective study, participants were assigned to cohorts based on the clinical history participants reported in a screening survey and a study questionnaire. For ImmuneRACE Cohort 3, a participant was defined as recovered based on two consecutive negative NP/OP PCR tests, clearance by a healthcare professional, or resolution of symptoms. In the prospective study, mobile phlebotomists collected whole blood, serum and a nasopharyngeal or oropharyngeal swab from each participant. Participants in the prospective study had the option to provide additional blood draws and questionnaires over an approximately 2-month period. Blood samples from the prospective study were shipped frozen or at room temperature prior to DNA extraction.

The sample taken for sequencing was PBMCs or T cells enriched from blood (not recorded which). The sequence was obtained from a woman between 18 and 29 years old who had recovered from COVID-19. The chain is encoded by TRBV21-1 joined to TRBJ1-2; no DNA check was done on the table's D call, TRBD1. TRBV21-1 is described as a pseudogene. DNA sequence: TGTGCCAGCAGCACGCGGACAGGCACTAACTATGGCTACACCTTC. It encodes CASSTRTGTNYGYTF.